Below, 11 T cell receptor beta chains from the same sample are listed, as sequenced in a study of cytomegalovirus exposure and HLA in healthy donors. The study ran its PCR with 60 Vbeta and 13 Jbeta primers. Sequencing used immunoSEQ multiplex PCR; TCRdb keeps in-frame clones, though not all of them. The profile shows under 300,000 clones, roughly four fifths of them singletons. Sequenced: PBMCs. These receptors were taken from a woman aged 40 to 50 in good health and CMV-seropositive.

This clone was picked up one time. J is TRBJ1-2 and V is TRBV7-2; D call uncertain. Germline CDR1 is SGHTA and CDR2 is FQGNSA. The CDR3 covers 14 residues. V was clipped by 1 base and J by 2 bases, with 8 bases between them. In DNA, the CDR3 is TGTGCCAGCAGCTTAGTTCCCCAGAACTATGGCTACACCTTC. This codes for CASSLVPQNYGYTF.

This chain uses TRBV11-3 with TRBJ2-2; 8 bases line up with TRBD2. This CDR3 comprises 15 residues. The J segment lost 4 bases and the V segment lost 5 bases, leaving 6 bases of the junction unmatched. CDR1 SGHNT and CDR2 YENEEA come from the germline V gene. CDR3 in DNA: TGTGCCAGCAGCCCAGGACTAGCTCTCACCGGGGAGCTGTTTTTT. Residues: CASSPGLALTGELFF.

This chain uses TRBV28 with TRBJ1-1, with 12 bases matching TRBD1. Germline V lookup: CDR1 MDHEN, CDR2 SYDVKM. Losses at the gene ends were 7 bases for V and 2 bases for J; bases not matched to a gene: 5. This CDR3 is 15 amino acids long. The CDR3 DNA reads TGTGCCAGCACAGGGACAGGGGGCCGTAACACTGAAGCTTTCTTT. It specifies CASTGTGGRNTEAFF.

CDR3 DNA sequence: TGTGCCAGCAGTCGTACTGTTGAGCAGTTCTTC. Translation: CASSRTVEQFF. This sequence joins TRBV6-1 and TRBJ2-1, with unresolved D. Germline loops: CDR1 MNHNS, CDR2 SASEGT. V dropped 5 bases and J dropped 9 bases, with 8 bases sitting between them. The CDR3 covers 11 residues.

This chain links TRBV6-6 with TRBJ2-2; a weak D match, TRBD1 (6 bases). Germline V gives CDR1 MNHNY, CDR2 SVGAGI (reference sequence). CDR3 size: 15 residues. V was clipped by 4 bases and J by 4 bases, with 13 bases between them. The CDR3 spells CASSSTQGPTGELFF. As DNA, the CDR3 is TGTGCCAGCAGTTCAACCCAGGGGCCCACCGGGGAGCTGTTTTTT.

The rearrangement uses TRBV27 and TRBJ2-1; 7 bases match TRBD2. Germline values: CDR1 MNHEY, CDR2 SMNVEV (reference sequence). The CDR3 consists of 14 residues. J gave up 7 bases and V 5 bases, and 8 bases lay outside the gene matches. CDR3 in amino acids: CASSKRDAPNEQFF. CDR3 coding DNA: TGTGCCAGCAGTAAGCGGGACGCCCCTAATGAGCAGTTCTTC.

This rearrangement joins TRBV2 to TRBJ2-5; 16 bases are a match to TRBD2. The DNA end is more similar to TRBJ2-7, so the J call may be wrong. Germline V gene data show CDR1 as SNHLY and CDR2 as FYNNEI. This CDR3 has 18 residues. The CDR3 region has the DNA TGTGCCAGCACCCCCGGGACTAGCGGGAGGGTGGGCTACTACGAGCAGTACTTC. As protein: CASTPGTSGRVGYYEQYF.

This chain joins TRBV4-3 and TRBJ2-5, with D perhaps TRBD2 (5 bases). The germline gives CDR1 LGHNA, CDR2 YSLEER. The germline V and J ends were trimmed by 0 bases and 1 base, with 9 bases remaining between them. CDR3 size: 15 residues. The CDR3 spells CASSQDKAGQETQYF. CDR3 DNA sequence: TGCGCCAGCAGCCAAGATAAGGCGGGCCAAGAGACCCAGTACTTC.

This clone was seen a few times. J is TRBJ2-3 and V is TRBV2; 9 bases agree with TRBD1. With V trimmed by 5 bases and J by 0 bases, 3 bases remained unmatched. Germline values: CDR1 SNHLY, CDR2 FYNNEI. The CDR3 has 15 residues. Here the CDR3 reads CASSPGTGSTDTQYF. Written as DNA, the CDR3 is TGTGCCAGCAGTCCCGGGACAGGGAGCACAGATACGCAGTATTTT. Complete variable domain (other parts from reference TRBV2 and TRBJ2-3): EPEVTQTPSHQVTQMGQEVILRCVPISNHLYFYWYRQILGQKVEFLVSFYNNEISEKSEIFDDQFSVERPDGSNFTLKIRSTKLEDSAMYFCASSPGTGSTDTQYFGPGTRLTVL.

This chain uses TRBV6-5 with TRBJ2-7, with TRBD1 as a possible D gene (7 bases). Germline CDR1 and CDR2: MNHEY and SVGAGI. This CDR3 has 16 amino acids. Trimming cost V 0 bases and J 2 bases, with 14 bases left between them. The CDR3 DNA reads as TGTGCCAGCAGTTACTCCCAGGGGGGCCTCCCCTACGAGCAGTACTTC. Its translation: CASSYSQGGLPYEQYF.

This chain uses TRBV27 with TRBJ1-2; 9 bases align to TRBD1. V shed 7 bases and J 6 bases; nucleotides not matched to a gene: 9. This CDR3 region has 14 residues. CDR1 is MNHEY, CDR2 SMNVEV, per germline (reference sequence). This CDR3 is CASKGTGTLNGYTF. The CDR3 DNA sequence: TGTGCCAGCAAAGGGACAGGGACCCTGAATGGCTACACCTTC.